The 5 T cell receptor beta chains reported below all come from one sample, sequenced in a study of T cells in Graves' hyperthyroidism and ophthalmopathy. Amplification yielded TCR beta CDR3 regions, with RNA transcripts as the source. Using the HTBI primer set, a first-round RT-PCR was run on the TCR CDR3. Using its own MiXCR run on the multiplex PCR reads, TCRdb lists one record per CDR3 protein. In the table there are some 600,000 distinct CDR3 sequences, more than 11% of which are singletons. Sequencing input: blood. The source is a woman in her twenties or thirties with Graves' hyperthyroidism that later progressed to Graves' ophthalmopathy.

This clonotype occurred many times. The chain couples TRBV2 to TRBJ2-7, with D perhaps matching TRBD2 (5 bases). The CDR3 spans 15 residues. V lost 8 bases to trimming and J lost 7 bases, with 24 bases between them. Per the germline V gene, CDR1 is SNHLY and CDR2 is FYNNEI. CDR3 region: CASSEGGAGPYEQYF. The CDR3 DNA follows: TGTGCCAGCTCCGAGGGCGGCGCGGGCCCTTATGAGCAGTACTTC.

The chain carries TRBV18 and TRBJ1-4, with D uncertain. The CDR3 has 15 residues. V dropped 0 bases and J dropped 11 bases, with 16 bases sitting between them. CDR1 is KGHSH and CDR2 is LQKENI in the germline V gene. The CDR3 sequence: CASSPPGLSVQKLFF. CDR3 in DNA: TGTGCCAGCTCACCACCCGGTTTGAGTGTGCAGAAACTGTTTTTT.

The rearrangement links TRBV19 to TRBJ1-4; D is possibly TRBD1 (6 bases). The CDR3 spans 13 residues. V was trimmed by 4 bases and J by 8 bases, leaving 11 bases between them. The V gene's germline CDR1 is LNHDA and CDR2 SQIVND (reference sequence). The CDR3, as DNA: TGTGCCAGTAGTACATACAGGGTGGAAAAACTGTTTTTT. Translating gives CASSTYRVEKLFF.

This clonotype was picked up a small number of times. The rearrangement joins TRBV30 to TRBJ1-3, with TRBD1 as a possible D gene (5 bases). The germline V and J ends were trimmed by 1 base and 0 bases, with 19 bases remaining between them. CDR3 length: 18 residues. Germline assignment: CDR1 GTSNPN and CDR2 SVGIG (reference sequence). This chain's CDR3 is CAWSENPGRRYSGNTIYF. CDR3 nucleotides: TGTGCCTGGAGTGAAAATCCGGGACGGCGGTACTCTGGAAACACCATATATTTT.

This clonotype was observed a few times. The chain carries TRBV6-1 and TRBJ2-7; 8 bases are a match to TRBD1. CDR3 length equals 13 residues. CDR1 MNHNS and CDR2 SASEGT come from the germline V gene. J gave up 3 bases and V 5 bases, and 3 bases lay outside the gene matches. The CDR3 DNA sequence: TGTGCCAGCAGTCGACAGGGGATCTACGAGCAGTACTTC. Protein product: CASSRQGIYEQYF.